The rows below give T cell receptor beta chains drawn from one sample of a study of cytomegalovirus exposure and HLA in healthy donors. Sequencing used immunoSEQ multiplex PCR; TCRdb keeps in-frame clones, though not all of them. The table has 75,000 to 95,000 clones, roughly 67% seen once. Sample: PBMCs. The origin of the receptors is a woman in her forties or fifties in good health and CMV-seropositive. Both conserved end residues are part of each CDR3. D genes are given only for firm matches. The listing skips clone size in some rows; elsewhere it reads once, few, many or a size class.

CASSPRAGGTDTQYF,TGCGCCAGCAGCCCCAGGGCGGGGGGCACAGATACGCAGTATTTT,TRBD2,TRBJ2-3,15,NA,TRBV4-3
CAWSVPEGAEETQYF,TGTGCCTGGAGTGTACCAGAGGGGGCTGAAGAGACCCAGTACTTC,TRBD1,TRBJ2-5,15,NA,TRBV30
CAIRTDSNAANVLTF,TGTGCCATTAGGACAGATAGCAACGCGGCCAACGTCCTGACTTTC,NA,TRBJ2-6,15,NA,TRBV10-3
CASSSSGTNYGYTF,TGTGCCAGCAGCTCCTCCGGGACAAATTATGGCTACACCTTC,NA,TRBJ1-2,14,few,TRBV7-6
CASSVGTGASNGYTF,TGTGCCAGCAGTGTTGGGACAGGAGCGAGTAACGGCTACACCTTC,TRBD1,TRBJ1-2,15,NA,TRBV6-1
CASSQGGRVQETQYF,TGTGCCAGCAGCCAAGGCGGGCGGGTACAAGAGACCCAGTACTTC,NA,TRBJ2-5,15,few,TRBV4-2
CASSNRDSTYNEQFF,TGTGCCAGCAGTAACCGGGACTCTACCTACAATGAGCAGTTCTTC,NA,TRBJ2-1,15,NA,TRBV6-5
CASRDSLEAFF,TGTGCCAGCAGGGACAGCCTTGAAGCTTTCTTT,NA,TRBJ1-1,11,NA,TRBV28
CASSWGGKQETQYF,TGTGCCAGCAGCTGGGGAGGGAAGCAAGAGACCCAGTACTTC,TRBD2,TRBJ2-5,14,NA,TRBV5-4
CASSYSGLGPSYEQYF,TGTGCCAGCAGTTACTCGGGGCTGGGTCCGTCCTACGAGCAGTACTTC,NA,TRBJ2-7,16,NA,TRBV6-5
CASTMNTEAFF,TGTGCCAGCACCATGAACACTGAAGCTTTCTTT,NA,TRBJ1-1,11,few,TRBV7-8
CASSYSLAGVEQYF,TGTGCCAGCAGTTACTCCCTAGCGGGGGTCGAGCAGTACTTC,TRBD2,TRBJ2-7,14,few,TRBV6-6
CASSPSGTQSGSNYGYTF,TGTGCCAGCTCACCTTCCGGGACACAGAGTGGCTCAAACTATGGCTACACCTTC,NA,TRBJ1-2,18,NA,TRBV18
CASSFSGTLQETQYF,TGTGCCAGCAGTTTCAGTGGGACACTGCAAGAGACCCAGTACTTC,NA,TRBJ2-5,15,few,TRBV28
CASTRGGASGNTIYF,TGTGCCAGCACTCGAGGGGGGGCCTCTGGAAACACCATATATTTT,NA,TRBJ1-3,15,once,TRBV28